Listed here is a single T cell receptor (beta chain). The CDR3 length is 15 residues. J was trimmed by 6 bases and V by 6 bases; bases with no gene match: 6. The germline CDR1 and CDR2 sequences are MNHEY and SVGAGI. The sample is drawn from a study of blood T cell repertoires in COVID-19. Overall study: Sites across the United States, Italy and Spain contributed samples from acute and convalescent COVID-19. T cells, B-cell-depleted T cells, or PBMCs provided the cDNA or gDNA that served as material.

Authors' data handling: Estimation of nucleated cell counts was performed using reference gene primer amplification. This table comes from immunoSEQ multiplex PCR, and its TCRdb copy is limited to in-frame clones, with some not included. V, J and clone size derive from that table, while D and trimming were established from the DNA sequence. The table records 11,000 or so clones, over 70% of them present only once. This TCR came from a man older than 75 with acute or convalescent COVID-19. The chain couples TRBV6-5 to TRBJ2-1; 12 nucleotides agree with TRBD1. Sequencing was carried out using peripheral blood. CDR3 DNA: TGTGCCAGCAGACCCGGGACAGGGGGCTTCAATGAGCAGTTCTTC. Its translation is CASRPGTGGFNEQFF.